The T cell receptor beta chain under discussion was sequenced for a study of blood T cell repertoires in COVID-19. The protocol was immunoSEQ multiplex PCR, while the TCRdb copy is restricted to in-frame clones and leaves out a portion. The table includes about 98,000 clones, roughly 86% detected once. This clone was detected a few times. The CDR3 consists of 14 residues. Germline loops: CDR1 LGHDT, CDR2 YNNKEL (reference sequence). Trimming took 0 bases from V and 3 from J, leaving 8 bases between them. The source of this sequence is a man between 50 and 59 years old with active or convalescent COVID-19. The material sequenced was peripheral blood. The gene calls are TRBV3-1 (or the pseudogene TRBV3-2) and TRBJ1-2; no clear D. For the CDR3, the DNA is TGTGCCAGCAGCCAAGACGGACTTTACTATGGCTACACCTTC. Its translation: CASSQDGLYYGYTF.